A selection of T cell receptor beta chains follows, all from one sample in a study of naive and memory T cell subsets. TCRdb re-analysed the UMI-ligation and nested PCR reads in MiXCR, keeping a single row per CDR3 protein. The table has 89,000 or so distinct CDR3 sequences, about 12% seen once. The sample was central memory CD4+ T cells from blood. Receptors were obtained from a human donor in good health. Both conserved end residues are part of each CDR3. D genes are given only for firm matches. Clone size is given for some rows only: seen once, a few or many times, or a class if the clone is expanded.

J gene: TRBJ1-1
V gene: TRBV4-3
clone size: -
D gene: -
CDR3 DNA: TGCGCCAGCAGCCAAAGCATACTAAACACTGAAGCTTTCTTT
CDR3 protein: CASSQSILNTEAFF

J gene: TRBJ2-1
V gene: TRBV6-5
clone size: -
D gene: TRBD2
CDR3 DNA: TGTGCCAGCACCCCAAAAGCGGGGAGCTCCTACAATGAGCAGTTCTTC
CDR3 protein: CASTPKAGSSYNEQFF

J gene: TRBJ2-7
V gene: TRBV7-8
clone size: -
D gene: TRBD1
CDR3 DNA: TGTGCCAGCAGCTTTGAGGACAGGGCCGGCGAGCAGTACTTC
CDR3 protein: CASSFEDRAGEQYF

J gene: TRBJ2-3
V gene: TRBV14
clone size: few
D gene: -
CDR3 DNA: TGTGCCAGCAGCCAAGGCGGTAATACGCAGTATTTT
CDR3 protein: CASSQGGNTQYF

J gene: TRBJ2-3
V gene: TRBV29-1
clone size: few
D gene: -
CDR3 DNA: TGCAGCGTTCGGGGGACTGGAAACACAGATACGCAGTATTTT
CDR3 protein: CSVRGTGNTDTQYF

J gene: TRBJ2-3
V gene: TRBV29-1
clone size: -
D gene: -
CDR3 DNA: TGCAGCGTCGGAGGGGAGCCAGATACGCAGTATTTT
CDR3 protein: CSVGGEPDTQYF

J gene: TRBJ2-7
V gene: TRBV3-1
clone size: few
D gene: -
CDR3 DNA: TGTGCCAGCAGCCAAGCTCACGAGCAGTACTTC
CDR3 protein: CASSQAHEQYF

J gene: TRBJ2-1
V gene: TRBV29-1
clone size: -
D gene: TRBD1
CDR3 DNA: TGCAGCGCTAGAGCCCAGGGGGCAAGGAATGAGCAGTTCTTC
CDR3 protein: CSARAQGARNEQFF

J gene: TRBJ2-4
V gene: TRBV5-1
clone size: few
D gene: TRBD1
CDR3 DNA: TGCGCCAGCAGCGACAGACAGGGGCCAAACATTCAGTACTTC
CDR3 protein: CASSDRQGPNIQYF

J gene: TRBJ2-7
V gene: TRBV6-5
clone size: -
D gene: TRBD2
CDR3 DNA: TGTGCCAGCACCTTAGCGGGAGCAGGCGCCGAGCAGTACTTC
CDR3 protein: CASTLAGAGAEQYF

J gene: TRBJ2-7
V gene: TRBV7-2
clone size: few
D gene: -
CDR3 DNA: TGTGCCAGCAGCTTTCAGGGGACCTACGAGCAGTACTTC
CDR3 protein: CASSFQGTYEQYF

J gene: TRBJ2-6
V gene: TRBV4-2
clone size: few
D gene: -
CDR3 DNA: TGTGCCAGCAGCCAAGAACTACCTCTATCCGGGGCCAACGTCCTGACTTTC
CDR3 protein: CASSQELPLSGANVLTF

J gene: TRBJ1-1
V gene: TRBV7-9
clone size: many
D gene: -
CDR3 DNA: TGTGCCAGCAGCTTAGGGGTCGGGGCAACAAACACTGAAGCTTTCTTT
CDR3 protein: CASSLGVGATNTEAFF

J gene: TRBJ1-1
V gene: TRBV29-1
clone size: many
D gene: -
CDR3 DNA: TGCAGCGTGGTTGCGGTCCTGGAAGCTTTCTTT
CDR3 protein: CSVVAVLEAFF

J gene: TRBJ2-5
V gene: TRBV7-2
clone size: many
D gene: -
CDR3 DNA: TGTGCCAGCAGCCCGAGCTACAAAGAGACCCAGTACTTC
CDR3 protein: CASSPSYKETQYF

J gene: TRBJ1-5
V gene: TRBV7-2
clone size: -
D gene: -
CDR3 DNA: TGTGCCAGCAGCTTATTTAATACCGGCTACAATCAGCCCCAGAATTTT
CDR3 protein: CASSLFNTGYNQPQNF

J gene: TRBJ1-1
V gene: TRBV7-3
clone size: many
D gene: -
CDR3 DNA: TGTGCCAGCAGCTTTGACCGAAGGGCAGAAGCTTTCTTT
CDR3 protein: CASSFDRRAEAFF

J gene: TRBJ1-2
V gene: TRBV5-4
clone size: -
D gene: -
CDR3 DNA: TGTGCCAGCAGCTTTTCCGGGACCGCGGCAGGCTACACCTTC
CDR3 protein: CASSFSGTAAGYTF

J gene: TRBJ2-7
V gene: TRBV7-2
clone size: -
D gene: TRBD1
CDR3 DNA: TGTGCCAGCAGCCCATCAAGTCAGGGGGCCTACGAGCAGTACTTC
CDR3 protein: CASSPSSQGAYEQYF

J gene: TRBJ1-1
V gene: TRBV18
clone size: few
D gene: TRBD1
CDR3 DNA: TGTGCCAGCTCACCGGACAGGGGGAACACTGAAGCTTTCTTT
CDR3 protein: CASSPDRGNTEAFF

J gene: TRBJ1-3
V gene: TRBV20-1
clone size: many
D gene: -
CDR3 DNA: TGCAGTGCTAGGTCCGGACCGTCCTCTGGAAACACCATATATTTT
CDR3 protein: CSARSGPSSGNTIYF

J gene: TRBJ2-1
V gene: TRBV29-1
clone size: few
D gene: TRBD1
CDR3 DNA: TGCAGCGGGGGGGGACAGGGGGCTTATGAGCAGTTCTTC
CDR3 protein: CSGGGQGAYEQFF

J gene: TRBJ2-7
V gene: TRBV20-1
clone size: many
D gene: -
CDR3 DNA: TGCAGTGCACACCGGGACGGAGGCTACGAGCAGTACTTC
CDR3 protein: CSAHRDGGYEQYF

J gene: TRBJ2-5
V gene: TRBV5-4
clone size: many
D gene: -
CDR3 DNA: TGTGCCAGCAGTCCGGACCCCGGAGAGACCCAGTACTTC
CDR3 protein: CASSPDPGETQYF

J gene: TRBJ1-6
V gene: TRBV6-5
clone size: few
D gene: -
CDR3 DNA: TGTGCCAGCAGTTACGCGGGTCAAAATCGTAATTCACCCCTCCACTTT
CDR3 protein: CASSYAGQNRNSPLHF

J gene: TRBJ2-7
V gene: TRBV20-1
clone size: few
D gene: TRBD2
CDR3 DNA: TGCAGTGCTAGACACGGGAGCGGGAACGAGCAGTACTTC
CDR3 protein: CSARHGSGNEQYF

J gene: TRBJ2-3
V gene: TRBV4-2
clone size: -
D gene: TRBD1
CDR3 DNA: TGTGCCAGCAGCCCCAACTTAGGACAGGGACGGACAGATACGCAGTATTTT
CDR3 protein: CASSPNLGQGRTDTQYF

J gene: TRBJ2-7
V gene: TRBV2
clone size: few
D gene: -
CDR3 DNA: TGTGCCAGCAGTGACGCAGGGCTCGAGCAGTACTTC
CDR3 protein: CASSDAGLEQYF

J gene: TRBJ2-1
V gene: TRBV6-5
clone size: -
D gene: TRBD2
CDR3 DNA: TGTGCCAGCAGCCGGGGGCGGGAGGGGTACAATGAGCAGTTCTTC
CDR3 protein: CASSRGREGYNEQFF